These T cell receptor beta chains were read from a single sample in a study of cytomegalovirus exposure and HLA in healthy donors. TCRdb's copy holds only in-frame clones and misses some; the assay was immunoSEQ multiplex PCR. The data show 140,000 to 150,000 clones, roughly 70% seen once. The specimen was PBMCs. These receptors all come from a man aged 30-40 years in good health and CMV-seronegative. Each CDR3 is given with its conserved first and last residue. The order of the fields is J gene, V gene, CDR3 protein.

j_gene: TRBJ1-2
v_gene: TRBV9
CDR3aa: CASSVAGTYYGYTF

j_gene: TRBJ1-2
v_gene: TRBV7-9
CDR3aa: CASSLQGDGYTF

j_gene: TRBJ2-1
v_gene: TRBV6-5
CDR3aa: CASSYPRSGRAVEQFF

j_gene: TRBJ2-1
v_gene: TRBV5-3
CDR3aa: CARSGLAGPYNEQFF

j_gene: TRBJ1-5
v_gene: TRBV6-1
CDR3aa: CASSEAQQINQPQHF

j_gene: TRBJ2-2
v_gene: TRBV2
CDR3aa: CASSERTPNRELFF

j_gene: TRBJ2-1
v_gene: TRBV11-2
CDR3aa: CASSLGSGTGFYNEQFF

j_gene: TRBJ1-5
v_gene: TRBV7-3
CDR3aa: CASSLGGEQPQHF

j_gene: TRBJ2-1
v_gene: TRBV28
CDR3aa: CASSPAGLSYNEQFF

j_gene: TRBJ2-7
v_gene: TRBV9
CDR3aa: CASSADRFSSYEQYF

j_gene: TRBJ2-5
v_gene: TRBV2
CDR3aa: CASSDVDRWTETQYF

j_gene: TRBJ1-5
v_gene: TRBV7-2
CDR3aa: CASSLESVDNQPQHF

j_gene: TRBJ2-3
v_gene: TRBV5-4
CDR3aa: CASSSINRVRTDTQYF

j_gene: TRBJ1-1
v_gene: TRBV20-1
CDR3aa: CSATQNTEAFF

j_gene: TRBJ1-1
v_gene: TRBV5-4
CDR3aa: CASSSRRTGNTEAFF

j_gene: TRBJ1-5
v_gene: TRBV27
CDR3aa: CASSLWGGRPQHF

j_gene: TRBJ1-1
v_gene: TRBV5-4
CDR3aa: CASSLAVAMNTEAFF

j_gene: TRBJ1-6
v_gene: TRBV19
CDR3aa: CASRTGQLGSPLHF

j_gene: TRBJ2-5
v_gene: TRBV28
CDR3aa: CASSQGGQGGKETQYF

j_gene: TRBJ1-2
v_gene: TRBV9
CDR3aa: CASSVGAGTYGYTF

j_gene: TRBJ2-5
v_gene: TRBV10-2
CDR3aa: CASSSAREGVTQYF

j_gene: TRBJ2-5
v_gene: TRBV28
CDR3aa: CASSSLRLAGGETQYF

j_gene: TRBJ1-2
v_gene: TRBV14
CDR3aa: CASSQEIQGPRGYTF

j_gene: TRBJ1-2
v_gene: TRBV4-2
CDR3aa: CASSGRQTNYGYTF

j_gene: TRBJ1-2
v_gene: TRBV2
CDR3aa: CASSQLGQGDNYGYTF

j_gene: TRBJ1-4
v_gene: TRBV5-1
CDR3aa: CASSSGQERSTNEKLFF

j_gene: TRBJ1-4
v_gene: TRBV28
CDR3aa: CASSTSGANNEKLFF

j_gene: TRBJ1-5
v_gene: TRBV6-1
CDR3aa: CASSEAGGNQPQHF

j_gene: TRBJ2-3
v_gene: TRBV15
CDR3aa: CATSPYTDTQYF

j_gene: TRBJ2-1
v_gene: TRBV28
CDR3aa: CASSEGGPSEQFF

j_gene: TRBJ2-7
v_gene: TRBV7-8
CDR3aa: CASSLVGGAGYEQYF

j_gene: TRBJ1-6
v_gene: TRBV5-1
CDR3aa: CASNESGDSPLHF

j_gene: TRBJ2-7
v_gene: TRBV7-2
CDR3aa: CASSLVGGGPPYEQYF

j_gene: TRBJ1-6
v_gene: TRBV4-2
CDR3aa: CVSSQDSQGGNSPLHF

j_gene: TRBJ1-3
v_gene: TRBV7-9
CDR3aa: CASRPTGTPESFSGNTIYF

j_gene: TRBJ1-2
v_gene: TRBV7-8
CDR3aa: CASSNDQGARGYTF

j_gene: TRBJ1-4
v_gene: TRBV29-1
CDR3aa: CSAKIRQGEKLFF

j_gene: TRBJ2-2
v_gene: TRBV29-1
CDR3aa: CSALQTSGGTGELFF

j_gene: TRBJ1-4
v_gene: TRBV7-9
CDR3aa: CASSTRQGALSKLFF

j_gene: TRBJ2-5
v_gene: TRBV5-1
CDR3aa: CASSRTGQETQYF

j_gene: TRBJ2-2
v_gene: TRBV5-1
CDR3aa: CASSSISGNTGELFF

j_gene: TRBJ1-1
v_gene: TRBV19
CDR3aa: CASSIGRVSTEAFF

j_gene: TRBJ2-1
v_gene: TRBV5-1
CDR3aa: CASSLAGGWDEQFF

j_gene: TRBJ2-5
v_gene: TRBV7-9
CDR3aa: CASSLGRGQREETQYF

j_gene: TRBJ2-2
v_gene: TRBV6-4
CDR3aa: CASSLRMGANTGELFF

j_gene: TRBJ2-7
v_gene: TRBV30
CDR3aa: CAWSPLIGTIIYEQYF

j_gene: TRBJ1-4
v_gene: TRBV5-5
CDR3aa: CASSLHSSPGQGDEKLFF

j_gene: TRBJ2-6
v_gene: TRBV18
CDR3aa: CASSPRPAGVSGANGLTF

j_gene: TRBJ1-3
v_gene: TRBV5-5
CDR3aa: CASSRPGGGNTIYF

j_gene: TRBJ2-5
v_gene: TRBV5-1
CDR3aa: CASSPLPPSETQYF

j_gene: TRBJ1-1
v_gene: TRBV5-1
CDR3aa: CASSPRGTVNTEAFF

j_gene: TRBJ1-2
v_gene: TRBV28
CDR3aa: CASSGEDRGSYGYTF

j_gene: TRBJ2-2
v_gene: TRBV29-1
CDR3aa: CSVEYGANTGELFF

j_gene: -
v_gene: TRBV28
CDR3aa: CASSRQGIYEQYF

j_gene: TRBJ2-3
v_gene: TRBV11-2
CDR3aa: CASSLASGTDTQYF

j_gene: TRBJ1-1
v_gene: TRBV29-1
CDR3aa: CSVADRPNTEAFF

j_gene: TRBJ1-1
v_gene: TRBV6-5
CDR3aa: CASSSRQGGVTEAFF